A selection of T cell receptor beta chains follows, all from one sample in a study of blood T cell repertoires in COVID-19. The repertoire was sequenced with immunoSEQ multiplex PCR; TCRdb's copy has only in-frame clones and lacks some. The data contain 250,000 to 350,000 clones, 87% of them singletons. Material: peripheral blood. The origin of the receptors is a man younger than 35 with active or convalescent COVID-19. Each CDR3 is given with its conserved first and last residue. The order of the fields is D gene, V gene, J gene, clone size, CDR3 protein, CDR3 DNA. The D gene is left open where the match is weak. Some rows have no size entry. The others give once, few or many, or a class for an expanded clone.

d_call: NA
v_call: TRBV6-4
j_call: TRBJ2-7
clone_size: NA
cdr3_aa: CASSDPSPPSSYEQYF
cdr3_nt: TGTGCCAGCAGTGACCCCTCTCCCCCCAGTTCCTACGAGCAGTACTTC

d_call: TRBD1
v_call: TRBV7-9
j_call: TRBJ1-1
clone_size: NA
cdr3_aa: CASSDWTGNTEAFF
cdr3_nt: TGTGCCAGCAGCGATTGGACAGGGAACACTGAAGCTTTCTTT

d_call: NA
v_call: TRBV29-1
j_call: TRBJ1-2
clone_size: NA
cdr3_aa: CSVVWGAFEGYTF
cdr3_nt: TGCAGCGTTGTATGGGGCGCGTTCGAAGGCTACACCTTC

d_call: NA
v_call: TRBV4-1
j_call: TRBJ2-3
clone_size: NA
cdr3_aa: CASSQQSRGTDTQYF
cdr3_nt: TGCGCCAGCAGCCAACAAAGCCGGGGCACAGATACGCAGTATTTT

d_call: TRBD2
v_call: TRBV6-5
j_call: TRBJ2-5
clone_size: NA
cdr3_aa: CASSPPGGAEETQYF
cdr3_nt: TGTGCCAGCAGTCCCCCCGGGGGGGCAGAAGAGACCCAGTACTTC

d_call: NA
v_call: TRBV4-1
j_call: TRBJ1-1
clone_size: NA
cdr3_aa: CASSQSGEPQNTEAFF
cdr3_nt: TGCGCCAGCAGCCAGTCAGGGGAGCCGCAGAACACTGAAGCTTTCTTT

d_call: TRBD1
v_call: TRBV5-1
j_call: TRBJ1-4
clone_size: NA
cdr3_aa: CASIQKPKSAQGNNEKLFF
cdr3_nt: TGCGCCAGCATCCAAAAACCCAAAAGCGCACAGGGGAACAATGAAAAACTGTTTTTT

d_call: NA
v_call: TRBV6-5
j_call: TRBJ1-4
clone_size: NA
cdr3_aa: CASSLGPIEKLFF
cdr3_nt: TGTGCCAGCAGTTTGGGGCCTATTGAAAAACTGTTTTTT

d_call: NA
v_call: TRBV18
j_call: TRBJ2-2
clone_size: NA
cdr3_aa: CASSPRGNTGELFF
cdr3_nt: TGTGCCAGCTCACCCCGCGGCAACACCGGGGAGCTGTTTTTT

d_call: NA
v_call: TRBV28
j_call: TRBJ1-1
clone_size: NA
cdr3_aa: CASTRTQGTEAFF
cdr3_nt: TGTGCCAGCACCCGAACCCAGGGGACTGAAGCTTTCTTT

d_call: NA
v_call: TRBV19
j_call: TRBJ1-2
clone_size: NA
cdr3_aa: CASTPRRRGPLGYGYTF
cdr3_nt: TGTGCCAGTACCCCCCGGAGGAGGGGCCCACTTGGCTATGGCTACACCTTC

d_call: TRBD1
v_call: TRBV4-1
j_call: TRBJ1-6
clone_size: NA
cdr3_aa: CASSLGGRDNSPLHF
cdr3_nt: TGCGCCAGCAGTTTAGGGGGCCGCGATAATTCACCCCTCCACTTT

d_call: NA
v_call: TRBV28
j_call: TRBJ1-2
clone_size: NA
cdr3_aa: CASSFTTYRVRYGYTF
cdr3_nt: TGTGCCAGCAGTTTCACGACTTACAGGGTACGGTATGGCTACACCTTC

d_call: TRBD1
v_call: TRBV4-1
j_call: TRBJ1-1
clone_size: NA
cdr3_aa: CASSLYDRGAEAFF
cdr3_nt: TGCGCCAGCAGCCTCTACGACAGGGGGGCTGAAGCTTTCTTT

d_call: NA
v_call: TRBV27
j_call: TRBJ2-2
clone_size: NA
cdr3_aa: CASSLDSANTGELFF
cdr3_nt: TGTGCCAGCAGTTTAGACAGCGCGAACACCGGGGAGCTGTTTTTT

d_call: TRBD2
v_call: TRBV7-3
j_call: TRBJ2-3
clone_size: NA
cdr3_aa: CASSYGTSGIVDTQYF
cdr3_nt: TGTGCCAGCAGCTATGGGACTAGCGGGATAGTAGATACGCAGTATTTT

d_call: TRBD1
v_call: TRBV25-1
j_call: TRBJ2-7
clone_size: NA
cdr3_aa: CASSDPGQGAREQYF
cdr3_nt: TGTGCCAGCAGTGATCCGGGACAGGGGGCGCGGGAGCAGTACTTC

d_call: TRBD2
v_call: TRBV6-5
j_call: TRBJ2-7
clone_size: NA
cdr3_aa: CASSHGGIYEQYF
cdr3_nt: TGTGCCAGCAGCCACGGGGGGATATACGAGCAGTACTTC

d_call: NA
v_call: TRBV5-4
j_call: TRBJ2-5
clone_size: NA
cdr3_aa: CASSLRAGSQETQYF
cdr3_nt: TGTGCCAGCAGCCTCCGCGCGGGATCGCAAGAGACCCAGTACTTC

d_call: NA
v_call: TRBV28
j_call: TRBJ1-5
clone_size: few
cdr3_aa: CASSLRREYSNQPQHF
cdr3_nt: TGTGCCAGCAGTTTACGGAGGGAGTATAGCAATCAGCCCCAGCATTTT

d_call: TRBD2
v_call: TRBV2
j_call: TRBJ2-2
clone_size: NA
cdr3_aa: CASGWTREAGELFF
cdr3_nt: TGTGCCAGCGGATGGACTAGGGAGGCCGGGGAGCTGTTTTTT

d_call: TRBD2
v_call: TRBV28
j_call: TRBJ2-7
clone_size: NA
cdr3_aa: CASALAGSFYEQYF
cdr3_nt: TGTGCCAGCGCACTAGCGGGAAGTTTCTACGAGCAGTACTTC

d_call: TRBD1
v_call: TRBV6-5
j_call: TRBJ1-6
clone_size: NA
cdr3_aa: CASSYQGGQGNSPLHF
cdr3_nt: TGTGCCAGCAGTTACCAAGGTGGACAGGGGAATTCACCCCTCCACTTT

d_call: NA
v_call: TRBV20-1
j_call: TRBJ2-7
clone_size: once
cdr3_aa: CSALSSGEQYF
cdr3_nt: TGCAGTGCTCTCTCCTCGGGGGAGCAGTACTTC

d_call: TRBD2
v_call: TRBV27
j_call: TRBJ2-1
clone_size: NA
cdr3_aa: CASSPGLAGLSSYNEQFF
cdr3_nt: TGTGCCAGCAGTCCGGGACTAGCGGGGTTGAGCTCCTACAATGAGCAGTTCTTC

d_call: NA
v_call: TRBV11-2
j_call: TRBJ1-6
clone_size: NA
cdr3_aa: CASSFQGSSYNSPLHF
cdr3_nt: TGTGCCAGCAGCTTCCAGGGGAGCTCCTATAATTCACCCCTCCACTTT

d_call: TRBD2
v_call: TRBV5-4
j_call: TRBJ2-7
clone_size: NA
cdr3_aa: CASSLGLASYEQYF
cdr3_nt: TGTGCCAGCAGCTTGGGACTAGCCTCCTACGAGCAGTACTTC

d_call: TRBD1
v_call: TRBV5-6
j_call: TRBJ2-7
clone_size: NA
cdr3_aa: CASNTFRMDRRLYYEQYF
cdr3_nt: TGTGCCAGCAACACGTTCCGGATGGACAGGCGGTTATACTACGAGCAGTACTTC

d_call: NA
v_call: TRBV2
j_call: TRBJ2-2
clone_size: NA
cdr3_aa: CASRGRQGGAGELFF
cdr3_nt: TGTGCCAGCAGAGGCCGGCAGGGTGGGGCCGGGGAGCTGTTTTTT

d_call: NA
v_call: TRBV28
j_call: TRBJ1-6
clone_size: NA
cdr3_aa: CASSPKSGIGSPLHF
cdr3_nt: TGTGCCAGCAGTCCAAAATCAGGCATAGGTTCACCCCTCCACTTT

d_call: NA
v_call: TRBV4-1
j_call: TRBJ2-5
clone_size: NA
cdr3_aa: CASSQGARGETQYF
cdr3_nt: TGCGCCAGCAGCCAAGGGGCCAGGGGTGAGACCCAGTACTTC

d_call: TRBD2
v_call: TRBV5-1
j_call: TRBJ2-3
clone_size: NA
cdr3_aa: CASSGTLTSGGALYLTDTQYF
cdr3_nt: TGCGCCAGCAGCGGAACTCTGACTAGCGGGGGGGCCTTATATCTCACAGATACGCAGTATTTT

d_call: TRBD1
v_call: TRBV18
j_call: TRBJ2-7
clone_size: NA
cdr3_aa: CASSPGTGVFYEQYF
cdr3_nt: TGTGCCAGCTCACCTGGGACAGGGGTGTTCTACGAGCAGTACTTC

d_call: TRBD1
v_call: TRBV4-1
j_call: TRBJ1-5
clone_size: NA
cdr3_aa: CASSQDTFLDRVNQPQHF
cdr3_nt: TGCGCCAGCAGCCAAGATACATTCCTCGACAGGGTCAATCAGCCCCAGCATTTT

d_call: TRBD2
v_call: TRBV27
j_call: TRBJ2-5
clone_size: NA
cdr3_aa: CASSGGGGETQYF
cdr3_nt: TGTGCCAGCAGTGGTGGGGGGGGAGAGACCCAGTACTTC

d_call: NA
v_call: TRBV2
j_call: TRBJ1-1
clone_size: NA
cdr3_aa: CASSGAWTPTNTEAFF
cdr3_nt: TGTGCCAGCAGTGGGGCCTGGACACCGACCAACACTGAAGCTTTCTTT

d_call: TRBD2
v_call: TRBV6-2/TRBV6-3
j_call: TRBJ2-1
clone_size: NA
cdr3_aa: CASSYTGTSGLESEQFF
cdr3_nt: TGTGCCAGCAGTTACACCGGGACTAGTGGTCTTGAGAGTGAGCAGTTCTTC

d_call: NA
v_call: TRBV28
j_call: TRBJ1-5
clone_size: NA
cdr3_aa: CASSPMGTTYQPQHF
cdr3_nt: TGTGCCAGCAGCCCTATGGGCACGACATATCAGCCCCAGCATTTT

d_call: NA
v_call: TRBV7-7
j_call: TRBJ2-6
clone_size: NA
cdr3_aa: CASSKQPGASGANVLTF
cdr3_nt: TGTGCCAGCAGCAAACAACCAGGGGCCTCTGGGGCCAACGTCCTGACTTTC

d_call: NA
v_call: TRBV3-1/TRBV3-2
j_call: TRBJ1-2
clone_size: NA
cdr3_aa: CASSRHGEGRGNYGYTF
cdr3_nt: TGTGCCAGCAGCCGACACGGGGAGGGAAGGGGTAACTATGGCTACACCTTC

d_call: NA
v_call: TRBV28
j_call: TRBJ2-3
clone_size: NA
cdr3_aa: CASILAGNADTQYF
cdr3_nt: TGTGCCAGCATCCTCGCAGGGAACGCAGATACGCAGTATTTT

d_call: NA
v_call: TRBV18
j_call: TRBJ2-7
clone_size: NA
cdr3_aa: CASSPPEDGQSYEQYF
cdr3_nt: TGTGCCAGCTCACCACCGGAAGACGGACAGTCCTACGAGCAGTACTTC

d_call: TRBD1
v_call: TRBV5-1
j_call: TRBJ2-7
clone_size: NA
cdr3_aa: CASSRSDRAPYEQYF
cdr3_nt: TGCGCCAGCAGCAGGAGCGACAGGGCCCCCTACGAGCAGTACTTC

d_call: TRBD2
v_call: TRBV11-3
j_call: TRBJ2-3
clone_size: NA
cdr3_aa: CASSLAGGPNTDTQYF
cdr3_nt: TGTGCCAGCAGCTTAGCGGGAGGACCAAACACAGATACGCAGTATTTT

d_call: NA
v_call: TRBV5-1
j_call: TRBJ1-4
clone_size: few
cdr3_aa: CASSFRAGEKLFF
cdr3_nt: TGCGCCAGCAGCTTCAGGGCAGGTGAAAAACTGTTTTTT

d_call: NA
v_call: TRBV5-6
j_call: TRBJ2-7
clone_size: NA
cdr3_aa: CASSLVGTYEQYF
cdr3_nt: TGTGCCAGCAGCTTGGTCGGTACCTACGAGCAGTACTTC

d_call: TRBD1
v_call: TRBV5-1
j_call: TRBJ1-1
clone_size: NA
cdr3_aa: CASSWDRASGITEAFF
cdr3_nt: TGCGCCAGCAGCTGGGACAGGGCATCAGGCATTACTGAAGCTTTCTTT

d_call: NA
v_call: TRBV6-6
j_call: TRBJ2-6
clone_size: NA
cdr3_aa: CASSSAGSGANVLTF
cdr3_nt: TGTGCCAGCAGTTCCGCGGGGAGTGGGGCCAACGTCCTGACTTTC

d_call: TRBD2
v_call: TRBV5-1
j_call: TRBJ2-1
clone_size: NA
cdr3_aa: CASRTGGNEQFF
cdr3_nt: TGCGCCAGCAGAACGGGGGGTAATGAGCAGTTCTTC

d_call: TRBD1
v_call: TRBV5-4
j_call: TRBJ1-2
clone_size: NA
cdr3_aa: CASSPTGLANYGYTF
cdr3_nt: TGTGCCAGCAGTCCGACAGGGCTGGCTAACTATGGCTACACCTTC